The present T cell receptor (beta chain) was sequenced within a study of beta chain features in type 1 diabetes (dated by TCRdb to 2017 to 2018). Background on the whole study: Mean age, gender distribution, total cell number and subset yield were not different between patients and healthy donors. A total of some 110 million sorted cells were examined across all samples, and the number of cells per subset was strongly correlated with RNA yield. The study compared the TCRB repertoires of sorted circulating CD4+ T cell subsets in recently diagnosed type 1 diabetes patients with those in matched healthy donors. Regulatory and stem cell-like memory subsets were obtained from only 8 patients and roughly eight healthy donors, while naive and central memory subsets were obtained from all 30 or so donors. Findings and caveats that apply to the study as a whole: Type 1 diabetes patients showed a moderate but significant shortening of TCRB CDR3 length in all four CD4+ subsets. PCR might favor shorter templates, but patient and control samples were amplified and corrected together, so any skew would affect both groups equally. Because cDNA rather than genomic DNA was sequenced, highly expressing activated cells could have been over-represented, although no difference in activation and CD3 levels was found between groups. Because small numbers of individuals were included in the HLA sub-analyses, any influence of HLA type on TCRB rearrangement was left unresolved. Patients with type 1 diabetes made fewer insertions and deleted more nucleotides at VDJ recombination sites, implying thymic rearrangement abnormalities. The naive, central memory and regulatory TCRB repertoires appeared to resemble one another more closely among patients than among healthy donors.

CDR1 is given as MDHEN and CDR2 as SYDVKM, both from the germline V gene. From its cysteine to its phenylalanine, the CDR3 spans 14 amino acids. CDR3 DNA is the only sequence kept; it has 42 bases, read in frame from the first base. V was cut back by 6 bases and J by 2 bases, leaving a gap of 14 bases between them. A single peripheral blood draw of around 100 mL on average was collected from each donor into heparinised tubes. A BD FACSAria II was used to sort naive, central memory, regulatory and stem cell-like memory CD4+ T cells with a panel that included CD45RO, CCR7, CD25, CD127, CD95 and CD27. All sorted populations exceeded 95% purity. PBMCs were separated immediately by Lymphoprep density gradient centrifugation and were stained directly, without being cultured. Samples were stained and sorted in pairs, with one healthy donor and one patient per experiment, so that batch effects were minimized.

This clone was counted only a few times. This receptor's antigen is unknown. Per-base qualities were not stored, and no clone one base away is much larger. All of the isolated RNA was reverse transcribed with the High Capacity cDNA Reverse Transcription Kit, so expressed TCRB transcripts were sequenced. Deep immunoSEQ sequencing was performed on naive, central memory and regulatory T cell samples, with an average of approximately 3.9 million total reads per sample. Sorted cells were lysed in RLT buffer and RNA was extracted with DNase-treated RNeasy Micro or Mini kits, depending on cell number. To prevent cross-contamination, each cell subset was processed individually, whereas patient and healthy donor samples were processed jointly. The immunoSEQ multiplex PCR was used to amplify TCRB sequences from cDNA, generating 87-bp fragments that spanned the CDR3 region. The amplicons were sequenced using the Illumina HiSeq platform. The study's own analysis went as follows. Synthetic template baselines were used to correct PCR bias computationally, reads within Hamming distance 2 were collapsed, and singletons that could not be merged were discarded. Reads were aligned against IMGT to assign V, D and J genes, CDR3 length and insertions or deletions at six rearrangement sites. Within each subset, clonotype counts were normalized to the number of sorted cells before true diversity and Gini coefficients were calculated with the tcR R package. The overlap coefficient, calculated on TCRB nucleotide sequences, was used to quantify repertoire sharing. As a proxy for the pre-selection repertoire, out-of-frame TCRB sequences from naive cells were analyzed. TCRdb holds this immuneACCESS table with in-frame rearrangements only. Some clones are missing; in checked studies, unresolved V genes explain under half, and the rest has no known cause. V and J calls and clone size come straight from that table; D and trimming were deduced from the DNA. The sample includes more than 300,000 clones, with around 15% observed a single time. Approximately 0.019% of the sample is taken by the ten largest.

The specimen was naive CD4+ T cells from blood. The cell subset or site tag for this specimen amounts to: true naive CD4+ T cells. Recombination connected TRBV28 to TRBJ2-7; TRBD1 is possibly the D segment (6 matching bases). The clonotype originates from a woman aged 18 to 35 in good health. The nucleotides read TGTGCCAGCAGGGGTACAGGGATTCCCTACGAGCAGTACTTC. Translation gives CASRGTGIPYEQYF.